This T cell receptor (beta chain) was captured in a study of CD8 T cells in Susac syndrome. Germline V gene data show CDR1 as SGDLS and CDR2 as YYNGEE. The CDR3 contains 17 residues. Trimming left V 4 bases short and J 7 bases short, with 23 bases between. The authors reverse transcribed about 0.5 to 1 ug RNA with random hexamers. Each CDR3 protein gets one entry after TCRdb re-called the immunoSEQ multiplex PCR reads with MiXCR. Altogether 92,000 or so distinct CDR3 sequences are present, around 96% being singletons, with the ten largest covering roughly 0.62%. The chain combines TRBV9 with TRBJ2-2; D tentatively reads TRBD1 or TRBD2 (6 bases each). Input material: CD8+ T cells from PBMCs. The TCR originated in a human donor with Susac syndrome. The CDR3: CASSPRGVGGVRGELFF. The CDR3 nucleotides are TGTGCCAGCAGCCCCCGTGGAGTGGGGGGCGTACGCGGGGAGCTGTTTTTT.